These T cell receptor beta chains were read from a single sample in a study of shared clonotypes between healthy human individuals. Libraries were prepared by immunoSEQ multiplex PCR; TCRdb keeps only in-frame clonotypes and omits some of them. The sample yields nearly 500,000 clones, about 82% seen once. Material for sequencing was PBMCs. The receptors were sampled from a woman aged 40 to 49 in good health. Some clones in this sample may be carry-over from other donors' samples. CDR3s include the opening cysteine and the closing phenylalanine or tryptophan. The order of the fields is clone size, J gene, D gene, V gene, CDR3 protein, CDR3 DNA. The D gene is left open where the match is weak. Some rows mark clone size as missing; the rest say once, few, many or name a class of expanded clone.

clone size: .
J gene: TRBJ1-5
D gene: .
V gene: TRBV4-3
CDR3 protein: CASQVTSGANQPQHF
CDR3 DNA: TGCGCCAGCCAAGTCACCTCAGGGGCCAATCAGCCCCAGCATTTT

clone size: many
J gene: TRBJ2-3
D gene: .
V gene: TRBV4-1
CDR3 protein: CASSPNLGHRPLGTDTQYF
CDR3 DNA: TGCGCCAGCAGCCCCAATTTGGGGCACAGGCCCTTAGGCACAGATACGCAGTATTTT

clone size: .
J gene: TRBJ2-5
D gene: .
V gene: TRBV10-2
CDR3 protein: CASSETAETQYF
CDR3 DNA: TGCGCCAGCAGTGAGACAGCAGAGACCCAGTACTTC

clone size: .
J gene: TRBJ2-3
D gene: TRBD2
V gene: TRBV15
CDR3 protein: CATSWGLAGSGDTQYF
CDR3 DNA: TGTGCCACCAGCTGGGGACTAGCGGGATCGGGAGATACGCAGTATTTT

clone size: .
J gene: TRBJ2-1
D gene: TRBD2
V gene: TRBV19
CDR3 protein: CASAGTSVSNEQFF
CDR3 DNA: TGTGCCAGTGCCGGGACTAGCGTAAGCAATGAGCAGTTCTTC

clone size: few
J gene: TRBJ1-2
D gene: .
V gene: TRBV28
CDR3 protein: CASSLGSLYGYTF
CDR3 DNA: TGTGCCAGCAGTTTAGGGTCTCTCTATGGCTACACCTTC

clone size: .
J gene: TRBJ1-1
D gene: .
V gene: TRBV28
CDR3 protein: CATRGPNTEAFF
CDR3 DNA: TGTGCCACCAGGGGCCCGAACACTGAAGCTTTCTTT

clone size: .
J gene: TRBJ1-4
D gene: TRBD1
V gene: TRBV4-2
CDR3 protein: CASSQGGQGTNEKLFF
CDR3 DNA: TGTGCCAGCAGCCAGGGAGGACAGGGTACTAATGAAAAACTGTTTTTT

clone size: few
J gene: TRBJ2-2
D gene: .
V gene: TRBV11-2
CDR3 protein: CASSFSLGTGELFF
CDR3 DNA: TGTGCCAGCAGCTTTTCCTTGGGCACCGGGGAGCTGTTTTTT

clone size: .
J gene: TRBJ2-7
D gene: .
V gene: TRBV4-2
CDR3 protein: CASSQDLSTANYEQYF
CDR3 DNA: TGTGCCAGCAGCCAAGATTTATCCACCGCGAACTACGAGCAGTACTTC

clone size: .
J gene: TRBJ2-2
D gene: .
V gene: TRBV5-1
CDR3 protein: CASSLGVASAGELFF
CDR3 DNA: TGCGCCAGCAGCTTGGGAGTAGCGAGTGCCGGGGAGCTGTTTTTT

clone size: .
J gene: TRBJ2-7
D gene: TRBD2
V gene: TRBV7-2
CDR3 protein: CASRLAGELYEQYF
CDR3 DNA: TGTGCCAGTAGACTAGCGGGAGAACTCTACGAGCAGTACTTC

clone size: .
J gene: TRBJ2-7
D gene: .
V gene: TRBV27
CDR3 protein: CASSPRTYPSYEQYF
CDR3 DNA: TGTGCCAGCAGTCCCCGGACTTACCCCTCCTACGAGCAGTACTTC

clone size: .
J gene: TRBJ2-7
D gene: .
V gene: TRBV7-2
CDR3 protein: CASSLDSSRIAYEQYF
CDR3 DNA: TGTGCCAGCAGCTTAGATAGTAGCAGGATCGCCTACGAGCAGTACTTC

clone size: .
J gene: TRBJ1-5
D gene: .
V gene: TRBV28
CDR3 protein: CASSFPKWGISNQPQHF
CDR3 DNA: TGTGCCAGCAGTTTCCCCAAGTGGGGGATAAGCAATCAGCCCCAGCATTTT

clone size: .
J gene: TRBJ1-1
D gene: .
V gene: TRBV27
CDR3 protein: CASGDRQGTEAFF
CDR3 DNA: TGTGCCAGCGGGGACCGTCAAGGCACTGAAGCTTTCTTT

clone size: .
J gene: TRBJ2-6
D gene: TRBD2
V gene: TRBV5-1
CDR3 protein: CASSLGPGRGANVLTF
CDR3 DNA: TGCGCCAGCAGCTTGGGACCCGGGAGGGGGGCCAACGTCCTGACTTTC

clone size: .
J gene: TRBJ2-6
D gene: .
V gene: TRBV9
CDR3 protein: CASSVGGVQTFSGANVLTF
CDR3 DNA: TGTGCCAGCAGCGTAGGAGGGGTCCAAACCTTCTCTGGGGCCAACGTCCTGACTTTC

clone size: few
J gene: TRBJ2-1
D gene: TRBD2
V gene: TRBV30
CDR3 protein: CAWSWLAGNNEQFF
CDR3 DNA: TGTGCCTGGAGTTGGCTAGCGGGAAACAATGAGCAGTTCTTC

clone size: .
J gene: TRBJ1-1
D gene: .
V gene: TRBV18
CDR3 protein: CASSLGPTNTEAFF
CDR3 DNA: TGTGCCAGCTCACTGGGGCCTACGAACACTGAAGCTTTCTTT

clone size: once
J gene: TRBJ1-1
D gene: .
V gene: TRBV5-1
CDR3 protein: CASSLRASGYLNTEAFF
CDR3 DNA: TGCGCCAGCAGCTTGAGAGCATCGGGATACCTGAACACTGAAGCTTTCTTT

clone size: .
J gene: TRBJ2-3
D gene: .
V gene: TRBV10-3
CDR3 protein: CAISENLARTDTQYF
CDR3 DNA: TGTGCCATCAGTGAGAATCTTGCTCGCACAGATACGCAGTATTTT

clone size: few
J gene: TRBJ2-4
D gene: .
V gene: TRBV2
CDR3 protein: CASSDRWEGVIQYF
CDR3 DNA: TGTGCCAGCAGTGATCGGTGGGAAGGGGTCATTCAGTACTTC

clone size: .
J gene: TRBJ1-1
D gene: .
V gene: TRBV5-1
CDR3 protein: CASSSIFSGSAEAFF
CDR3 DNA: TGCGCCAGCAGCTCCATTTTTAGTGGATCGGCTGAAGCTTTCTTT

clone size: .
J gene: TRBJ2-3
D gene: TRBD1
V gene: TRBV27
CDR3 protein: CASSPRQGSTDTQYF
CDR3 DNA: TGTGCCAGCAGTCCGCGACAGGGTAGCACGGATACGCAGTATTTT

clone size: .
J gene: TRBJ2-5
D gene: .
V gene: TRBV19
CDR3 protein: CASSMPPGRSQETQYF
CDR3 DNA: TGTGCCAGTAGTATGCCCCCCGGCAGGAGTCAAGAGACCCAGTACTTC

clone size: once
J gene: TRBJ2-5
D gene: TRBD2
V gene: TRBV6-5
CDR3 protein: CASKLAGVPSGTQYF
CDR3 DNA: TGTGCCAGCAAACTAGCGGGAGTACCCTCGGGGACCCAGTACTTC

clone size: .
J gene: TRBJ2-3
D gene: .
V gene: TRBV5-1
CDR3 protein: CASSFNGGTLGSTDTQYF
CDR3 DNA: TGCGCCAGCAGCTTTAACGGGGGCACCTTGGGGAGCACAGATACGCAGTATTTT

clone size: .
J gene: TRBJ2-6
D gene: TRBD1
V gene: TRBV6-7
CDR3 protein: CAARKGQGVLSGANVLTF
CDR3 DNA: TGTGCTGCACGGAAGGGACAGGGCGTTCTCTCTGGGGCCAACGTCCTGACTTTC

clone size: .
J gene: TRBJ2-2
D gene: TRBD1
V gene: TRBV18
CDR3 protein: CASSPQGAQNGELFF
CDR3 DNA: TGTGCCAGCTCACCTCAGGGGGCGCAAAACGGGGAGCTGTTTTTT

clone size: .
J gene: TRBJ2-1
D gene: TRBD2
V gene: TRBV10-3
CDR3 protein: CAISIGLAGNNEQFF
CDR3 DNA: TGTGCCATCAGTATCGGACTAGCGGGAAACAATGAGCAGTTCTTC

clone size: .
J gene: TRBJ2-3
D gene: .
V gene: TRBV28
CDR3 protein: CASSPPPGRDLVADTQYF
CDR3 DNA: TGTGCCAGCAGTCCACCCCCCGGGCGGGATCTAGTAGCAGATACGCAGTATTTT

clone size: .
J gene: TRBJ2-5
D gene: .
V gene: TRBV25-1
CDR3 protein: CASSVIRGLGETQYF
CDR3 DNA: TGTGCCAGCAGTGTCATCCGGGGTTTGGGAGAGACCCAGTACTTC

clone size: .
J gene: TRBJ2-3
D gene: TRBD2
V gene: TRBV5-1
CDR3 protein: CASSFGLAGGTDTQYF
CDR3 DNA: TGCGCCAGCAGCTTCGGACTAGCGGGAGGAACAGATACGCAGTATTTT

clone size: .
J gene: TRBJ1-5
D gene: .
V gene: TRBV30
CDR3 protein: CAWSAGGGNQPQHF
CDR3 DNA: TGTGCCTGGAGTGCGGGGGGCGGCAATCAGCCCCAGCATTTT

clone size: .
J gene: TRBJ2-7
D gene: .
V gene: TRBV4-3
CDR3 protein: CASSQDVHGTPTYEQYF
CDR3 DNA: TGCGCCAGCAGCCAGGACGTTCATGGGACACCAACCTACGAGCAGTACTTC

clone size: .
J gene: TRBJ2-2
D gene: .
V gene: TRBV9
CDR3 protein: CASSVGLAWTGELFF
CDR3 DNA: TGTGCCAGCAGCGTAGGTTTAGCGTGGACCGGGGAGCTGTTTTTT

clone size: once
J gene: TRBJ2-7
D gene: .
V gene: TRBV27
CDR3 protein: CASSFVGPYEQYF
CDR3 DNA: TGTGCCAGCAGTTTTGTGGGTCCCTACGAGCAGTACTTC

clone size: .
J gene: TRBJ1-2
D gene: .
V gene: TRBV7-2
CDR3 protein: CASSASQGGGYGYTF
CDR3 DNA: TGTGCCAGCAGCGCGTCACAGGGCGGTGGCTATGGCTACACCTTC

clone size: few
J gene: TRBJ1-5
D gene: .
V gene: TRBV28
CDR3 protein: CASSFFKSQPQHF
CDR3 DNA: TGTGCCAGCAGTTTCTTCAAAAGCCAGCCCCAGCATTTT

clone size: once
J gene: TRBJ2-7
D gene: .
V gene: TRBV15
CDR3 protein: CATSRDTTGVEEQYF
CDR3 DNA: TGTGCCACCAGCAGAGATACAACGGGAGTAGAAGAGCAGTACTTC

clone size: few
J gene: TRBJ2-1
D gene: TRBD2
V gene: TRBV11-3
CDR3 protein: CASSVQGLAGNNEQFF
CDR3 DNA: TGTGCCAGCAGCGTTCAAGGCCTAGCGGGAAACAATGAGCAGTTCTTC

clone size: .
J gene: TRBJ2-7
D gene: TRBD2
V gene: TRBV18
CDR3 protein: CASSPSRSGLAGTEQYF
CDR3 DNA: TGTGCCAGCTCACCATCCCGCTCGGGCCTAGCGGGAACAGAGCAGTACTTC

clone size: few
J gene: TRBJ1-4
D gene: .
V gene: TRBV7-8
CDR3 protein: CASSLTRGRIEKLFF
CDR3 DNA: TGTGCCAGCAGCTTAACCAGGGGTCGGATTGAAAAACTGTTTTTT

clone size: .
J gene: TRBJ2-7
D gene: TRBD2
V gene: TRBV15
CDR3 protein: CATSRDREGISEQYF
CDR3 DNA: TGTGCCACCAGCAGAGATCGGGAGGGTATTAGCGAGCAGTACTTC

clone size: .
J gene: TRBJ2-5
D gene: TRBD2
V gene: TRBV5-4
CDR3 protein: CASSQGLAGKETQYF
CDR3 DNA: TGTGCCAGCAGCCAGGGACTAGCGGGCAAAGAGACCCAGTACTTC

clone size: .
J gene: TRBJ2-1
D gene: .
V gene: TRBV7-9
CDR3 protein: CASSRGMASVDEQFF
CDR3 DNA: TGTGCCAGCAGCAGAGGGATGGCTAGCGTGGATGAGCAGTTCTTC

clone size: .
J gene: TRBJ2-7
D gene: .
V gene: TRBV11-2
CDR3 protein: CASSPGMNSYEQYF
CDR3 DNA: TGTGCCAGCAGCCCGGGGATGAACTCCTACGAGCAGTACTTC

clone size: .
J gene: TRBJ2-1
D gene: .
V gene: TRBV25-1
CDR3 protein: CASSVLGDNEQFF
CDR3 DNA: TGTGCCAGCAGTGTGCTAGGGGACAATGAGCAGTTCTTC

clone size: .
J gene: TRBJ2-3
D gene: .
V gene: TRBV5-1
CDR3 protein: CASSRSSQDTQYF
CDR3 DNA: TGCGCCAGCAGTCGTTCTTCTCAAGATACGCAGTATTTT

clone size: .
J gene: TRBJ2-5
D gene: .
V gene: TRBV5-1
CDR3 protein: CASSTPRRETQYF
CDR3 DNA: TGCGCCAGCAGCACCCCCAGACGGGAGACCCAGTACTTC

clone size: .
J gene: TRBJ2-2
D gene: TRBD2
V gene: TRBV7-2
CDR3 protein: CASAPSSGSHTGELFF
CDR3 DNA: TGTGCCAGTGCCCCATCTAGCGGGAGTCACACCGGGGAGCTGTTTTTT

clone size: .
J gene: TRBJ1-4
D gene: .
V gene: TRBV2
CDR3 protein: CASRRGLNEKLFF
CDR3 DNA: TGTGCCAGCAGGAGGGGCCTTAATGAAAAACTGTTTTTT

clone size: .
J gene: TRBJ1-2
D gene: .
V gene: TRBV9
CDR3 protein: CASSVGTGLNYGYTF
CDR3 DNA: TGTGCCAGCAGCGTAGGCACCGGTCTTAACTATGGCTACACCTTC

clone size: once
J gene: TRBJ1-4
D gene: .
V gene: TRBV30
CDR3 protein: CAWSPGTFNEKLFF
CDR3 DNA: TGTGCCTGGAGTCCCGGGACGTTTAATGAAAAACTGTTTTTT

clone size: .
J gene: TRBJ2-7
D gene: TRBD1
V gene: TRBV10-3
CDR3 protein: CAISEFTRGRGYEQYF
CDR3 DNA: TGTGCCATCAGTGAGTTTACCAGGGGGCGTGGGTACGAGCAGTACTTC